Listed below are T cell receptor beta chains from one sample, sequenced in a study of blood T cell repertoires in COVID-19. The table came from immunoSEQ multiplex PCR; TCRdb's copy has only in-frame clones and leaves some out. Among 200,000 to 250,000 clones, approximately 80% were seen once, and the ten largest hold roughly 7.8%. The material sequenced was peripheral blood. The receptors come from a woman older than 75 with COVID-19, enrolled during active disease. Each CDR3 is given with its conserved first and last residue. A D gene is named only where the DNA matches it firmly. Not every row has a clone size; where given, it reads once, few, many or a size class.

J: TRBJ1-5
V: TRBV19
size: .
length: 13
D: .
DNA: TGTGCCAGTAATTACAGGGAAAATCAGCCCCAGCATTTT
CDR3: CASNYRENQPQHF

J: TRBJ1-2
V: TRBV28
size: .
length: 14
D: .
DNA: TGTGCCAGCAGTTTCGGAGGTTCGTACTATGGCTACACCTTC
CDR3: CASSFGGSYYGYTF

J: TRBJ1-1
V: TRBV11-2
size: .
length: 13
D: TRBD1
DNA: TGTGCCAGCAGTCGGGACAGGGCGGCTGAAGCTTTCTTT
CDR3: CASSRDRAAEAFF

J: TRBJ1-4
V: TRBV10-1
size: .
length: 17
D: TRBD1
DNA: TGCGCCAGCAGGGATTGGGGGGACAGGGTTTTCGATGAAAAACTGTTTTTT
CDR3: CASRDWGDRVFDEKLFF

J: TRBJ2-6
V: TRBV9
size: few
length: 17
D: .
DNA: TGTGCCAGCAGCGTAGCCCTGACAGGCGCTGGGGCCAACGTCCTGACTTTC
CDR3: CASSVALTGAGANVLTF

J: TRBJ2-1
V: TRBV7-6
size: .
length: 13
D: .
DNA: TGTGCCAGCAGCTTAACTCGCGGCAATGAGCAGTTCTTC
CDR3: CASSLTRGNEQFF

J: TRBJ1-5
V: TRBV4-1
size: .
length: 16
D: .
DNA: TGCGCCAGCAGCCAAGCCCCCTTCAGGGGTCCCGGGGCCCAGCATTTT
CDR3: CASSQAPFRGPGAQHF

J: TRBJ1-4
V: TRBV7-9
size: .
length: 14
D: TRBD1
DNA: TGTGCCAGCAGATGGACAGGCCGTAATGAAAAACTGTTTTTT
CDR3: CASRWTGRNEKLFF

J: TRBJ1-1
V: TRBV7-2
size: once
length: 13
D: .
DNA: TGTGCCAGCACGCTACGGGGGGGGGCTGAAGCTTTCTTT
CDR3: CASTLRGGAEAFF

J: TRBJ1-1
V: TRBV3-1/TRBV3-2
size: .
length: 15
D: .
DNA: TGTGCCAGCAGCCAAGCGGGACTCCTGAACACTGAAGCTTTCTTT
CDR3: CASSQAGLLNTEAFF

J: TRBJ1-3
V: TRBV13
size: .
length: 13
D: .
DNA: TGTGCCAGCAGCTTGGGCAGGGAGGACACCATATATTTT
CDR3: CASSLGREDTIYF

J: TRBJ1-2
V: TRBV15
size: .
length: 17
D: TRBD1
DNA: TGTGCCACCAGCAGGGGACAGGGGGAACCCACTAACTATGGCTACACCTTC
CDR3: CATSRGQGEPTNYGYTF

J: TRBJ2-3
V: TRBV5-4
size: .
length: 15
D: .
DNA: TGTGCCAGCAGCTTGGGACAGTTTAGCACAGATACGCAGTATTTT
CDR3: CASSLGQFSTDTQYF

J: TRBJ1-2
V: TRBV29-1
size: .
length: 11
D: TRBD1
DNA: TGCAGCGTGGGACAGGTTGATGGCTACACCTTC
CDR3: CSVGQVDGYTF